Listed below are T cell receptor beta chains from one sample, sequenced in a study of beta chain features in type 1 diabetes. Generated by immunoSEQ multiplex PCR, the TCRdb table keeps only in-frame clones and is missing some. The table includes 600,000 to 750,000 clones, roughly 12% detected once. The sample comprised naive CD4+ T cells from blood. These receptors were taken from a man aged 25 to 45 with type 1 diabetes. Each CDR3 is given without its conserved first and last residue. Fields, in order: CDR3 protein, J gene, V gene, D gene. The D gene is left open where the match is weak.

ASSSHRTEAF | TRBJ1-1 | TRBV5-4 | .
ASSAGPLGTQY | TRBJ2-5 | TRBV9 | .
ASSLDRPYNEQF | TRBJ2-1 | TRBV27 | .
ASSFGQNYGYT | TRBJ1-2 | TRBV7-9 | .
AIRGGARETQY | TRBJ2-5 | TRBV10-3 | .
ASSYEGGQNYGYT | TRBJ1-2 | TRBV6-5 | .
ASSPPRSLSNTGELF | TRBJ2-2 | TRBV25-1 | .
ASSPDSYGYT | TRBJ1-2 | TRBV14 | .
ASSQSSSGGAFGDTQY | TRBJ2-3 | TRBV16 | TRBD2
ASSLDRVGTEAF | TRBJ1-1 | TRBV7-2 | .
ASSTEDRTGYT | TRBJ1-2 | TRBV5-1 | .
ASSFGQVETQY | TRBJ2-5 | TRBV11-3 | TRBD1
ASSPPEHNQPQH | TRBJ1-5 | TRBV7-8 | .
ASSPYINGYT | TRBJ1-2 | TRBV7-9 | .
AWSGGPTQGRNEKLF | TRBJ1-4 | TRBV30 | .
ASSRSTDTQY | TRBJ2-3 | TRBV6-5 | .
ASRGQQGETQY | TRBJ2-5 | TRBV10-2 | TRBD1
ASSPSDGYGYT | TRBJ1-2 | TRBV7-3 | .
ASSFMGETQY | TRBJ2-5 | TRBV7-2 | .
AISNPGQGNYEQY | TRBJ2-7 | TRBV10-3 | TRBD1
ASSLERGTAFYEQY | TRBJ2-7 | TRBV5-1 | .
ASSIAGWGQETQY | TRBJ2-5 | TRBV19 | .
SVWRDIVRISNQPQH | TRBJ1-5 | TRBV29-1 | .
SVVSSYEQY | TRBJ2-7 | TRBV20-1 | .
SVRRGEDTGELF | TRBJ2-2 | TRBV29-1 | TRBD2
ATSRGQVTDTQY | TRBJ2-3 | TRBV15 | .
ASSLTGVGNQPQH | TRBJ1-5 | TRBV9 | TRBD1
ASSSTGRGTTDTQY | TRBJ2-3 | TRBV6-5 | .
ASSGGADTQY | TRBJ2-3 | TRBV25-1 | .
ASSQDRGTQPQH | TRBJ1-5 | TRBV4-1 | .
ASRWGRENIQY | TRBJ2-4 | TRBV2 | .
ASSFRGRYEQY | TRBJ2-7 | TRBV11-2 | TRBD1
SGGEQNTGELF | TRBJ2-2 | TRBV29-1 | .
ASMPGHYEQY | TRBJ2-7 | TRBV28 | .
ASSIGQGVSGYT | TRBJ1-2 | TRBV19 | TRBD1
SVMSNEQF | TRBJ2-1 | TRBV29-1 | .
ASGLTSGGHNEQF | TRBJ2-1 | TRBV12-5 | TRBD2
ASSPTGFASYEQY | TRBJ2-7 | TRBV11-3 | .
ASSSPGQGPNTGELF | TRBJ2-2 | TRBV7-9 | TRBD1
AWSWEPATYGYT | TRBJ1-2 | TRBV30 | .
ASSAADTSNQPQH | TRBJ1-5 | TRBV9 | .